These T cell receptor beta chains were read from a single sample in a study of T cells in Graves' hyperthyroidism and ophthalmopathy. Using its own MiXCR run on the multiplex PCR reads, TCRdb lists one record per CDR3 protein. The table includes 500,000 to 600,000 distinct CDR3 sequences, roughly 50% detected once. Sequencing was done on a sample of peripheral blood or thyroid tissue (not recorded which). These receptors were obtained from an adult woman with Graves' disease, either hyperthyroidism or ophthalmopathy (not recorded which). Both conserved end residues are part of each CDR3. The order of the fields is V gene, clone size, CDR3 protein. The size entry is marked missing in some rows and otherwise reads once, few, many or a size class.

>TRBV12-3/TRBV12-4|many
CASSLEAGSGELFF
>TRBV7-9|.
CASSLVDNVLTF
>TRBV7-8|.
CASIPSVGDQETQYF
>TRBV2|many
CASSEGPNEQFF
>TRBV10-3|.
CAISDGGARSGNTIYF
>TRBV7-2|.
CASSLSDSNTEAFF
>TRBV10-3|.
CAISSWGAGANTGELFF
>TRBV20-1|many
CSAPPRGLERQYF
>TRBV6-5|.
CASSYTRDSIYEKLFF
>TRBV20-1|few
CSYSTRDSPLHF
>TRBV30|many
CAWRLQGSHGYTF
>TRBV2|.
CASSSDYSNQHF
>TRBV20-1|once
CSARRQGRSFEQYF
>TRBV11-2|many
CASSLVQGLLGGAQYF
>TRBV2|.
CASTSIGTRYGYTF
>TRBV7-9|.
CASSWGDSSHEQYF
>TRBV5-5|.
CASSLDRTVFF
>TRBV5-1|many
CASSYRRASQETQYF
>TRBV20-1|.
CSAEDYRGFEQYF
>TRBV7-2|many
CASSGAGGRNSPLHF
>TRBV5-1|.
CASSTQGTSNQPQHF
>TRBV25-1|.
CASTSGRTEAFF
>TRBV15|many
CATSRALGQGFAGGANVLTF
>TRBV2|few
CASTHRTNGGELFF
>TRBV6-4|few
CASSAKGGTGELFF
>TRBV7-2|once
CASSYRSGISEQYF
>TRBV15|many
CATSRVGGNYEQYF
>TRBV30|.
CAWSHGLAGGPWDEQYF
>TRBV19|many
CASSWGMSEAFF
>TRBV28|many
CASSLSSSYEQYF
>TRBV18|many
CASSQSPDTEAFF
>TRBV5-6|many
CASSSGTGEQYF
>TRBV10-3|once
CAITGDRGNYGYTF
>TRBV20-1|many
CSAKSSAAHAQYF
>TRBV5-1|.
CASSLEGQGGTQYF
>TRBV28|.
CASSLFGLATDTQYF
>TRBV9|.
CASRGRTNQPQHF
>TRBV7-3|.
CASSPRGHRSYNETQYF